This T cell receptor (beta chain) was captured in a study of T cell repertoires in cytomegalovirus infection. This clonotype has at least ten counts. The antigen is unknown. A single record per CDR3 protein comes from TCRdb applying MiXCR to the reads. The sample holds about 770,000 distinct CDR3 sequences, 25% to 35% seen once. The TCR originated in a human donor in good health (CMV status not recorded). Some clones in this sample may be carry-over from other donors' samples. This material consisted of cultured CD8+ T cells from PBMCs, taken from culture after CMV antigen stimulation.

This CDR3 is CASSFPGAGTLKWGQFF. In nucleotides, the CDR3 is TGTGCCAGCAGTTTTCCGGGTGCCGGGACTCTCAAGTGGGGGCAGTTCTTC. The V and J genes are TRBV28 and TRBJ2-1, with D perhaps matching TRBD2 (6 bases). Looked up from germline, CDR1 is MDHEN and CDR2 is SYDVKM. The V end was cut by 3 bases, the J end by 12 bases, with 27 bases between. CDR3 length equals 17 residues.